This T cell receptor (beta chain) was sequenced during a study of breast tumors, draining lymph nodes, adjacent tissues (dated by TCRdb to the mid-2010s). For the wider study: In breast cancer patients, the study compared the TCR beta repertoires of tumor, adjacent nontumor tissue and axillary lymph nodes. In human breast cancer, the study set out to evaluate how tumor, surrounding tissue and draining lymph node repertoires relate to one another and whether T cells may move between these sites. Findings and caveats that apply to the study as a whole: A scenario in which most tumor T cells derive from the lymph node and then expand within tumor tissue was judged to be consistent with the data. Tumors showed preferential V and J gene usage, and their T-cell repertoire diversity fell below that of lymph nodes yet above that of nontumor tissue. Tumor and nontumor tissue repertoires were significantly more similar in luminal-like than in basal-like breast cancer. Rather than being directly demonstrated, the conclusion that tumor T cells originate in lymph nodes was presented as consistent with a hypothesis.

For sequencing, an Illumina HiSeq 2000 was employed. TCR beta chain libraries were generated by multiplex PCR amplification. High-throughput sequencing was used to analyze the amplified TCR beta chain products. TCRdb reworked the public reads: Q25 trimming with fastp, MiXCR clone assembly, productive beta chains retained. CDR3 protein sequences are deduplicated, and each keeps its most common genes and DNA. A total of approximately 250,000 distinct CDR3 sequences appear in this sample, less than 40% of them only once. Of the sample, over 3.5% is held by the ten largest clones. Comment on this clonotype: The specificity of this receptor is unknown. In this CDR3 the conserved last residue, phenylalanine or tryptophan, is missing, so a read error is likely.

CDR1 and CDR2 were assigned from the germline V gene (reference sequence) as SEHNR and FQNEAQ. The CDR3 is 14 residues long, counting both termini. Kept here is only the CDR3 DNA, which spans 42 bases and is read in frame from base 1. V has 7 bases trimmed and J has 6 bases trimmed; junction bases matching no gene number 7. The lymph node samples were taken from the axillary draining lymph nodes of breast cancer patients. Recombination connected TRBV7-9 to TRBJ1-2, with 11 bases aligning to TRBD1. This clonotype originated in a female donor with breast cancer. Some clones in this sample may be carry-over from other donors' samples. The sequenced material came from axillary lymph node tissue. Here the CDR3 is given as CASNLDRGHDGYTL. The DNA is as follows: TGTGCCAGCAACTTGGACAGGGGGCACGATGGCTACACCCTC.